This TCR beta chain appears in the sequencing data of a study of T cell responses to AZD1222 COVID-19 vaccine. General study points: Vaccine-associated CD4 TCRs spanned spike, dominant at 160-218 and 743-854. Spike-specific TCR breadth and depth both grew after two AZD1222 doses.

This table comes from immunoSEQ multiplex PCR, and its TCRdb copy is limited to in-frame clones, with some not included. The sample consists of approximately 14,000 clones, 70% to 85% of them appearing once. CDR3 size: 15 residues. The trim removed 5 bases at V and 4 bases at J, leaving 8 bases unmatched. The germline V gene encodes CDR1 MNHEY and CDR2 SVGEGT. Points on this clone: The antigen is unknown.

The chain uses TRBV6-2 or TRBV6-3 and TRBJ1-1; 9 bases match TRBD1. This TCR came from an adult who received the AZD1222 COVID-19 vaccine. This material consisted of peripheral blood, taken 28 days after the second AZD1222 dose. The CDR3 nucleotides are TGTGCCAGCAGTCACCCCGGGACAGGGAGCACTGAAGCTTTCTTT. Translation: CASSHPGTGSTEAFF.